A single sample is the source of the 10 T cell receptor beta chains below, sequenced in a study of T cells after yellow fever vaccination. A single record per CDR3 protein comes from TCRdb applying MiXCR to the 5' RACE reads. There are approximately 300,000 distinct CDR3 sequences in the sample; around 6.8% occur only once, and 15% to 20% lies in the top ten. The specimen comprised PBMCs, sampled 45 days after the first yellow fever vaccination. The receptors stem from a young man who received the YFV17D yellow fever vaccine.

This clonotype has more than one count but fewer than ten. The genes are TRBV4-3 and TRBJ2-3; no firm D call. Germline loops: CDR1 LGHNA, CDR2 YSLEER. The CDR3 spans 13 residues. Trimming pared 0 bases from V and 5 bases from J, leaving 6 bases between. The CDR3 region is CASSQEKGDTQYF. CDR3 nucleotides: TGCGCCAGCAGCCAAGAAAAAGGAGATACGCAGTATTTT.

This chain links TRBV6-1 with TRBJ2-7; D may be TRBD2 (6 bases). V lost 6 bases to trimming and J lost 5 bases, with 17 bases between them. Germline CDR1 and CDR2: MNHNS and SASEGT. This CDR3 spans 14 amino acids. CDR3 amino acids: CASSPTPGGNEQYF. The DNA of the CDR3 is TGTGCCAGCAGCCCAACCCCAGGCGGGAACGAGCAGTACTTC.

Details on this clonotype: This may be a read error, as it is one base from a much larger clone. The chain carries TRBV2 and TRBJ2-7; D is perhaps TRBD1 (5 bases). The V gene's germline CDR1 is SNHLY and CDR2 FYNNEI. This CDR3 comprises 14 residues. The CDR3 DNA reads as TGTGCCAGCAGCTTCAATACAGGTACTGGTGAGCAGTGCTTC. Translating it yields CASSFNTGTGEQCF.

This clonotype occurred a few times. The rearrangement joins TRBV12-3 or TRBV12-4 to TRBJ1-1, with TRBD1 matching 9 bases. This CDR3 region has 16 residues. J gave up 1 base and V 3 bases, and 6 bases lay outside the gene matches. The CDR3 loop is CASSFGTGSGNTEAFF. The CDR3 DNA reads as TGTGCCAGCAGTTTTGGGACAGGGAGTGGGAACACTGAAGCTTTCTTT.

This clonotype was counted ten times or more. This sequence joins TRBV20-1 and TRBJ2-1; possible D gene TRBD2, 5 bases. The germline V gene has CDR1 DFQATT and CDR2 SNEGSKA (reference sequence). The CDR3 spans 15 residues. Trimming pared 4 bases from V and 2 bases from J, leaving 15 bases between. Here the CDR3 DNA reads TGCAGTGCTATAAATAGCGTAAAACCCTACAATGAGCAGTTCTTC. It translates to CSAINSVKPYNEQFF.

The chain combines TRBV7-9 with TRBJ2-2, with D perhaps matching TRBD1 (5 bases). Germline V lookup: CDR1 SEHNR, CDR2 FQNEAQ (reference sequence). Trimming removed 5 bases from V and 1 base from J, with 11 bases in between. The CDR3 sequence is 15 residues long. In DNA, the CDR3 is TGTGCCAGCAGCCAGACAGTTTTGAACACCGGGGAGCTGTTTTTT. Protein sequence: CASSQTVLNTGELFF.

The V and J genes are TRBV11-2 and TRBJ2-5; 12 bases match TRBD1. This CDR3 spans 18 amino acids. V lost 2 bases, J lost 1 base, and 8 bases stayed unmatched. The germline CDR1 and CDR2 sequences are SGHAT and FQNNGV. The CDR3 region is CASSLQAGTGGGQETQYF. Written as DNA, the CDR3 is TGTGCCAGCAGCTTACAAGCCGGGACAGGGGGCGGCCAAGAGACCCAGTACTTC.

The chain joins TRBV7-9 to TRBJ2-2; 7 bases map to TRBD1. The V segment lost 3 bases and the J segment 9 bases; nucleotides outside the gene matches: 10. The CDR3 runs to 15 residues. Germline values: CDR1 SEHNR, CDR2 FQNEAQ (reference sequence). The CDR3 here is CASSFETDRVRELFF. In DNA, the CDR3 is TGTGCCAGCAGCTTCGAAACAGACAGGGTCCGGGAGCTGTTTTTT.

The V gene is TRBV12-3 or TRBV12-4, the J gene TRBJ2-1, with 10 bases matching TRBD2. The CDR3 covers 15 residues. V lost 6 bases, J lost 2 bases, and 4 bases stayed unmatched. The CDR3 sequence is CASRASGGPYNEQFF. The DNA for the CDR3 is TGTGCCAGCAGGGCTAGCGGGGGCCCCTACAATGAGCAGTTCTTC.

This clonotype was detected ten times or more. The rearrangement links TRBV30 to TRBJ1-1; D perhaps matches TRBD1 (5 bases). Germline V gene data show CDR1 as GTSNPN and CDR2 as SVGIG (reference sequence). V dropped 1 base and J dropped 5 bases, with 11 bases sitting between them. The CDR3 is made up of 13 amino acids. The DNA of the CDR3 is TGTGCCTGGAGTGCAGGGACGATAACTGAAGCTTTCTTT. Protein product: CAWSAGTITEAFF. Using reference TRBV30 and TRBJ1-1 for the parts outside the CDR3, the full variable domain is SQTIHQWPATLVQPVGSPLSLECTVEGTSNPNLYWYRQAAGRGLQLLFYSVGIGQISSEVPQNLSASRPQDRQFILSSKKLLLSDSGFYLCAWSAGTITEAFFGQGTRLTVV.